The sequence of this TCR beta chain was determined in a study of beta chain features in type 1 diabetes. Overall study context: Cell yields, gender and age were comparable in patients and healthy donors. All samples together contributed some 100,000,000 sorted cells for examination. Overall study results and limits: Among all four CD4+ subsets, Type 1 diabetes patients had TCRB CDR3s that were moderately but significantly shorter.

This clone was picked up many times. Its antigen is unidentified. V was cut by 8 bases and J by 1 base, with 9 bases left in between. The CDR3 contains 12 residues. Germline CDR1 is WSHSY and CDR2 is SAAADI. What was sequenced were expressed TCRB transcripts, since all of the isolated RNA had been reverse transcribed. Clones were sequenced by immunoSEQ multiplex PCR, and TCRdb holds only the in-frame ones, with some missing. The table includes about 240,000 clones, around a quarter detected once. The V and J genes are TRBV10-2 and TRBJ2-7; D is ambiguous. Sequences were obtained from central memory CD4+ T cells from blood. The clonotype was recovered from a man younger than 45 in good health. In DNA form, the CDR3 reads TGCGCCAGCCGGCCCCTTTCCTACGAGCAGTACTTC. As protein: CASRPLSYEQYF.